This TCR beta chain appears in the sequencing data of a study of T cells in Graves' hyperthyroidism and ophthalmopathy. Study details: At the time of initial diagnosis and before any treatment, peripheral blood was collected. Notes on the study in general: Blood also showed most of the thyroid clonotypes that were expanded above 0.001.

Trimming removed 7 bases from V and 2 bases from J, with 12 bases in between. The CDR3 covers 12 residues. Germline values: CDR1 SQVTM, CDR2 ANQGSEA. There were TCR beta CDR3 regions amplified from RNA transcripts. With the HTBI primer set, the TCR CDR3 went through a first round of RT-PCR. TCRdb re-called the multiplex PCR reads with MiXCR, one entry per CDR3 protein. The repertoire holds about 420,000 distinct CDR3 sequences, approximately 14% seen once, with about 7.7% in the top ten. This clonotype has a count of ten or more. Its specificity is not known. The hyperthyroidism was newly diagnosed and had lasted under 2 months; the patients were aged 18 to 65.

This receptor was identified in a woman aged 18-35 years with Graves' hyperthyroidism. Source material: blood. This chain links TRBV29-1 with TRBJ2-7; D is perhaps TRBD1 (5 bases). CDR3 residues: CSASPTAYEQYF. For the CDR3, the DNA is TGCAGCGCTTCCCCGACAGCCTACGAGCAGTACTTC.